Listed here are 22 T cell receptor beta chains from one sample, sequenced in a study of blood T cell repertoires in COVID-19. TCRdb's table, derived via immunoSEQ multiplex PCR, lists solely in-frame clones and lacks some. The table lists over 120,000 clones, 60% to 85% of them singletons. The material sequenced was peripheral blood. The receptors originated from a woman aged 55-70 years with acute or convalescent COVID-19.

The CDR3 DNA follows: TGTGCCAGCAGCTTTGGGACACCTGAAGCTTTCTTT. As protein: CASSFGTPEAFF. The chain combines TRBV7-9 with TRBJ1-1; a possible D gene is TRBD1 (6 bases). The CDR3 is 12 amino acids. Trimming removed 3 bases from V and 6 bases from J, with 8 bases in between. Germline assignment: CDR1 SEHNR and CDR2 FQNEAQ (reference sequence).

The chain recombines TRBV10-3 with TRBJ1-5, with TRBD1 matching 8 bases. The CDR3 is 14 residues long. With 3 bases clipped from V and 5 bases from J, the junction kept 3 bases outside the gene matches. Germline V CDR1 and CDR2: ENHRY, SYGVKD. CDR3: CAISEQGGHQPQHF. In DNA form, the CDR3 reads TGTGCCATCAGTGAACAGGGGGGCCATCAGCCCCAGCATTTT.

The chain has TRBV27 and TRBJ1-5, with D possibly TRBD1 on 6 matching bases. Per germline, CDR1 MNHEY and CDR2 SMNVEV (reference sequence). The CDR3 loop spans 17 amino acids. Trimming took off 5 bases at V and 0 bases at J, with 17 bases between the two ends. The CDR3 reads CASSPRDIRSSNQPQHF. In nucleotides, the CDR3 is TGTGCCAGCAGTCCTCGGGACATACGTTCTAGCAATCAGCCCCAGCATTTT.

The rearrangement joins TRBV7-6 to TRBJ2-2; 8 bases fit TRBD1. V shed 1 base and J 7 bases; nucleotides not matched to a gene: 5. The CDR3 runs 15 residues. CDR1 and CDR2 from the germline V gene are SGHVS and FNYEAQ. The CDR3 DNA reads as TGTGCCAGCAGCTTAGGGCAGGGGGCTATCGGGGAGCTGTTTTTT. Translation: CASSLGQGAIGELFF.

This clone was observed many times. The rearrangement uses TRBV27 and TRBJ1-2, with 8 bases matching TRBD1. This CDR3 region has 17 residues. The germline V gene encodes CDR1 MNHEY and CDR2 SMNVEV (reference sequence). Losses at the gene ends were 7 bases for V and 1 base for J; bases not matched to a gene: 14. CDR3 nucleotide sequence: TGTGCCAGCACGCCCCGGGGGACAGGAGTGATTAACTATGGCTACACCTTC. Translating gives CASTPRGTGVINYGYTF.

This clone has a handful of counts. CDR3 nucleotides: TGTGCCATCAGTGCAGGGGATAGCAATCAGCCCCAGCATTTT. Translating it yields CAISAGDSNQPQHF. The chain couples TRBV10-3 to TRBJ1-5; D is possibly TRBD1 (6 bases). Trimming took off 4 bases at V and 0 bases at J, with 7 bases between the two ends. The germline V gene encodes CDR1 ENHRY and CDR2 SYGVKD. CDR3 length: 14 amino acids.

This sequence joins TRBV11-2 and TRBJ2-1; 7 bases map to TRBD2. Germline CDR1 SGHAT, CDR2 FQNNGV. The CDR3 has 16 amino acids. Unmatched junction bases numbered 6, after V lost 3 bases and J lost 1 base. The CDR3 region has the DNA TGTGCCAGCAGCTTGCTCCGCGGGAGATCCTACAATGAGCAGTTCTTC. Protein sequence: CASSLLRGRSYNEQFF.

The chain links TRBV4-1 to TRBJ2-7; the match to TRBD2 covers 12 bases. Germline V gene sequence: CDR1 MGHRA, CDR2 YSYEKL. This CDR3 has 22 residues. V trimming: 3 bases; J trimming: 0 bases; junction bases outside the gene matches: 21. The CDR3 nucleotides read TGCGCCAGCAGCCAGCCCCTCCCGACTAGCGGGAGATGGTCTGTGATCTCCTACGAGCAGTACTTC. Its translation: CASSQPLPTSGRWSVISYEQYF.

This rearrangement joins TRBV20-1 to TRBJ2-5, with TRBD2 matching over 9 bases. V lost 3 bases and J lost 5; bases outside the gene matches: 10. The CDR3 is 15 amino acids. Germline V gene lookup returns CDR1 DFQATT and CDR2 SNEGSKA (reference sequence). The CDR3 here is CSASIPSGTWETQYF. The CDR3 region has the DNA TGCAGTGCTAGTATTCCTAGCGGGACTTGGGAGACCCAGTACTTC.

J is TRBJ2-1 and V is TRBV7-9; 7 bases fit TRBD1. CDR3 size: 13 residues. The J segment lost 15 bases and the V segment lost 6 bases, leaving 14 bases of the junction unmatched. Germline V gene data show CDR1 as SEHNR and CDR2 as FQNEAQ (reference sequence). The CDR3 loop reads CASRPPRGHGRFF. CDR3 nucleotides: TGTGCCAGCAGACCCCCTAGGGGGCATGGAAGGTTCTTC.

The chain recombines TRBV28 with TRBJ2-5; D call uncertain. V lost 3 bases to trimming and J lost 1 base, with 9 bases between them. Germline-derived CDR1 and CDR2 are MDHEN and SYDVKM. This CDR3 has 14 residues. CDR3 bases: TGTGCCAGCAGTTTTGGTCCTAGCCAAGAGACCCAGTACTTC. This sequence encodes CASSFGPSQETQYF.

The chain links TRBV10-2 to TRBJ2-2, with 8 bases matching TRBD2. The trim removed 8 bases at V and 4 bases at J, leaving 9 bases unmatched. CDR1 is WSHSY, CDR2 SAAADI, per germline. This CDR3 comprises 15 residues. CDR3 sequence: CASAWPSGRTGELFF. CDR3 nucleotides: TGCGCCAGCGCCTGGCCTAGCGGGCGCACCGGGGAGCTGTTTTTT.

The genes are TRBV13 and TRBJ1-1; D uncertain. Trimming cost V 5 bases and J 1 base, with 17 bases left between them. Germline assignment: CDR1 PRHDT and CDR2 FYEKMQ (reference sequence). There are 16 residues in the CDR3. This CDR3 reads CASSPSYTRTNTEAFF. Written as DNA, the CDR3 is TGTGCCAGCAGCCCGAGTTACACTAGAACGAACACTGAAGCTTTCTTT. Looking up the rest from reference TRBV13 and TRBJ1-1 gives the full variable domain: AAGVIQSPRHLIKEKRETATLKCYPIPRHDTVYWYQQGPGQDPQFLISFYEKMQSDKGSIPDRFSAQQFSDYHSELNMSSLELGDSALYFCASSPSYTRTNTEAFFGQGTRLTVV.

This chain connects TRBV7-8 to TRBJ2-1; 9 bases match TRBD2. Trimming at V came to 5 bases and at J to 0 bases, leaving 8 bases not matched to a gene. The CDR3 has 17 residues. Germline V lookup: CDR1 SGHVS, CDR2 FQNEAQ. CDR3 amino acids: CASSGGLALSSYNEQFF. The CDR3 DNA sequence: TGTGCCAGCAGCGGGGGACTAGCCCTTTCCTCCTACAATGAGCAGTTCTTC.

On this clone: The sample holds other DNA sequences that translate to the same CDR3. V is TRBV29-1 and J is TRBJ2-5; possible D gene TRBD2, 5 bases. V was cut by 3 bases and J by 5 bases, with 13 bases left in between. This CDR3 contains 13 residues. Per the germline V gene, CDR1 is SQVTM and CDR2 is ANQGSEA. For the CDR3, the DNA is TGCAGCGTTGACATCTCTAGCTTGGAGACCCAGTACTTC. Residues: CSVDISSLETQYF.

V is TRBV7-6 and J is TRBJ2-6, with 10 nucleotides matching TRBD2. Germline CDR1 and CDR2: SGHVS and FNYEAQ. V lost 1 base and J lost 6; bases outside the gene matches: 15. CDR3 size: 20 residues. The CDR3 loop reads CASSLVGEREGGLEANVLTF. The CDR3 region has the DNA TGTGCCAGCAGCTTAGTAGGCGAGCGGGAGGGAGGACTGGAGGCCAACGTCCTGACTTTC.

The chain employs TRBV5-1 and TRBJ2-1; 7 bases align to TRBD2. The CDR3 is made up of 15 amino acids. The germline V gene encodes CDR1 SGHRS and CDR2 YFSETQ. Germline trimming cut 1 base from V and 9 bases from J; bases unmatched to any gene: 10. CDR3 nucleotide sequence: TGCGCCAGCAGCTTGAATGCGGGAGACGGCACTGAGCAGTTCTTC. Its protein is CASSLNAGDGTEQFF.

The rearrangement joins TRBV7-9 to TRBJ2-7, with D possibly being TRBD1 (5 bases). The CDR3 is 12 amino acids. Germline-derived CDR1 and CDR2 are SEHNR and FQNEAQ (reference sequence). The V end lost 4 bases, the J end lost 7 bases, and 11 bases lay between the germline ends. The CDR3 is CASSWGPREQYF. The DNA of the CDR3 is TGTGCCAGCAGCTGGGGCCCTCGTGAGCAGTACTTC.

V is TRBV28 and J is TRBJ2-7; 7 bases line up with TRBD2. V lost 4 bases to trimming and J lost 6 bases; unmatched junction nucleotides: 9. This CDR3 spans 14 amino acids. Germline CDR1 reads MDHEN; CDR2 reads SYDVKM. The CDR3 DNA sequence: TGTGCCAGCAGTTCGGGGGGTCTGGCGGGCGAGCAGTACTTC. This sequence encodes CASSSGGLAGEQYF.

This clone was picked up one time. V and J are TRBV24-1 and TRBJ2-2; 7 nucleotides agree with TRBD2. Germline V gives CDR1 KGHDR, CDR2 SFDVKD. V dropped 4 bases and J dropped 2; count of bases not matched to a gene: 9. This CDR3 comprises 17 residues. CDR3 bases: TGTGCCACCAGTGACCCCCAAGCGGGAAGTAACACCGGGGAGCTGTTTTTT. This sequence encodes CATSDPQAGSNTGELFF.

The gene calls are TRBV18 and TRBJ1-1; D remains ambiguous. The CDR3 has 14 amino acids. CDR1 and CDR2 from the germline V gene are KGHSH and LQKENI. V lost 2 bases, J lost 1 base, and 8 bases lay in between. CDR3 sequence reads: CASSPIGANTEAFF. The CDR3 DNA sequence: TGTGCCAGCTCACCAATAGGAGCGAACACTGAAGCTTTCTTT.

V gene TRBV20-1 combines with J gene TRBJ1-4; a weak D match, TRBD1 (6 bases). The germline V and J ends were trimmed by 3 bases and 7 bases, with 15 bases remaining between them. The germline CDR1 and CDR2 sequences are DFQATT and SNEGSKA (reference sequence). This CDR3 has 14 residues. CDR3 loop: CSASSGDFFEKLFF. The CDR3 region has the DNA TGCAGTGCTAGTTCAGGGGATTTTTTTGAAAAACTGTTTTTT.